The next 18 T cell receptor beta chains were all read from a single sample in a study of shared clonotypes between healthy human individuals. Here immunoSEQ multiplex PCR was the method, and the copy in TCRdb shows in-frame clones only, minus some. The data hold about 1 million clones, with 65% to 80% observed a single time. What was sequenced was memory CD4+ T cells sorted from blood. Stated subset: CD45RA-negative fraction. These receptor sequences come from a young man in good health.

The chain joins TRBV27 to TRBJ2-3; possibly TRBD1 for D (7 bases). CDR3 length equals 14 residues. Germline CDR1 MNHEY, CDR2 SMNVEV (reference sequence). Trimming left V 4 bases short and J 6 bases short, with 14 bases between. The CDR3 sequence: CASSSQGGRDTQYF. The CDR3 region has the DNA TGTGCCAGCAGTTCGCAGGGGGGTCGTGATACGCAGTATTTT.

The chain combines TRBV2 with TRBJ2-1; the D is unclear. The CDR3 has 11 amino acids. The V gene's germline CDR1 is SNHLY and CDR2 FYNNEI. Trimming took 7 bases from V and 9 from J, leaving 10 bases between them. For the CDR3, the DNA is TGTGCCAGCAATTGGCGAGGTGAGCAGTTCTTC. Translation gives CASNWRGEQFF.

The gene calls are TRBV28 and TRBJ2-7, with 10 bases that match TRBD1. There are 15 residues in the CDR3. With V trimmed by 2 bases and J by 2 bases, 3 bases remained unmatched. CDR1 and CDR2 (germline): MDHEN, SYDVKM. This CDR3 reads CASSLGTGVTYEQYF. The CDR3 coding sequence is TGTGCCAGCAGTTTAGGGACAGGGGTTACCTACGAGCAGTACTTC.

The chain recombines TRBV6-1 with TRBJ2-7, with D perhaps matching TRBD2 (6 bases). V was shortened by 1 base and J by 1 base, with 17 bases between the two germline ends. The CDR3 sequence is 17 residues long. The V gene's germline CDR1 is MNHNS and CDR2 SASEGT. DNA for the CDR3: TGTGCCAGCAGTGAAGGATCGGGGGTACCACATTCCTACGAGCAGTACTTC. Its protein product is CASSEGSGVPHSYEQYF.

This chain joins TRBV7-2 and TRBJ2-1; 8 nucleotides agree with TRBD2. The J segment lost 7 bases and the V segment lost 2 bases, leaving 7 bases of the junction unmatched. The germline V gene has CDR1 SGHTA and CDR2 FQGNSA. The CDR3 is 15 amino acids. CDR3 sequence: CASSLRTSLVNEQFF. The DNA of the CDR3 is TGTGCCAGCAGCTTACGGACTAGCTTGGTAAATGAGCAGTTCTTC. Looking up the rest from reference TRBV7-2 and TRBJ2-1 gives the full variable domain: GAGVSQSPSNKVTEKGKDVELRCDPISGHTALYWYRQSLGQGLEFLIYFQGNSAPDKSGLPSDRFSAERTGGSVSTLTIQRTQQEDSAVYLCASSLRTSLVNEQFFGPGTRLTVL.

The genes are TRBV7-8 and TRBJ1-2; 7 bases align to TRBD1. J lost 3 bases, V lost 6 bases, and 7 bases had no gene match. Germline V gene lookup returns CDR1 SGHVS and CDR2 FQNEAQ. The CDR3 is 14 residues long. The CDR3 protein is CASSKSGTDYGYTF. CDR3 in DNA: TGTGCCAGCAGTAAAAGCGGGACAGACTATGGCTACACCTTC.

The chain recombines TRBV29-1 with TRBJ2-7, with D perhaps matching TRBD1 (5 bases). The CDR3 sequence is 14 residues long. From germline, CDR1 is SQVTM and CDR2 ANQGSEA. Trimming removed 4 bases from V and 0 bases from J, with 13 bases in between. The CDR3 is CSVVLQGRSYEQYF. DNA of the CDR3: TGCAGCGTTGTATTGCAGGGCCGCTCCTACGAGCAGTACTTC.

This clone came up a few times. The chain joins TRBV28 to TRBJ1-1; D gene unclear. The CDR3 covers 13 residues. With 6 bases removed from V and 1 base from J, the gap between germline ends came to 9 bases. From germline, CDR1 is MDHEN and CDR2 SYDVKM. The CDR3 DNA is TGTGCCAGCAGACCTGCTAAGAACACTGAAGCTTTCTTT. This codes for CASRPAKNTEAFF.

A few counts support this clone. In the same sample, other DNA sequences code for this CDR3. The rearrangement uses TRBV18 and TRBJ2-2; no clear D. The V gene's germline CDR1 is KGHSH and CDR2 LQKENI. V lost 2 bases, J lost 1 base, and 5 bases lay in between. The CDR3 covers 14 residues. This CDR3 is CASSPAVNTGELFF. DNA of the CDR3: TGTGCCAGCTCACCAGCGGTGAACACCGGGGAGCTGTTTTTT.

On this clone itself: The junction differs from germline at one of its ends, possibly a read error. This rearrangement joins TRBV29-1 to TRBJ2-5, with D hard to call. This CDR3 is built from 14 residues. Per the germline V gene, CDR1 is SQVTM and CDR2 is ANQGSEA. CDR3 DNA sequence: TGCAGCGTTGAAGATGGCCAGGTACAAGGGACCCAGTACTTC. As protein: CSVEDGQVQGTQYF.

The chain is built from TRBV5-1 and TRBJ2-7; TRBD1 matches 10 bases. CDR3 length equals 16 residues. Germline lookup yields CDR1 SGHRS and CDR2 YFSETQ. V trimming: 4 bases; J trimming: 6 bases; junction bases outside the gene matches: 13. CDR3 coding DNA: TGCGCCAGCAGCCCACAAACGGGGACAGGGGTGGTCGAGCAGTACTTC. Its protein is CASSPQTGTGVVEQYF.

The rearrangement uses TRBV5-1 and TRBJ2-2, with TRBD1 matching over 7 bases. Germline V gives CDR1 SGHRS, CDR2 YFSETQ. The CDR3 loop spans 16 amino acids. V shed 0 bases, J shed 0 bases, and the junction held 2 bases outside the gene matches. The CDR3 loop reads CASSLGDSANTGELFF. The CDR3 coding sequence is TGCGCCAGCAGCTTGGGGGACAGCGCGAACACCGGGGAGCTGTTTTTT.

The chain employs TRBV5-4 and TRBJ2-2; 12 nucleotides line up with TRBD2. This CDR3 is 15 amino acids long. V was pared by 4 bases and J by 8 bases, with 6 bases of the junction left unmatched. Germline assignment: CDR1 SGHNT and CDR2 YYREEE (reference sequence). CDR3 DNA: TGTGCCAGCAGCGAAAGACTAGCGGGAGATGGGGAGCTGTTTTTT. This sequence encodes CASSERLAGDGELFF.

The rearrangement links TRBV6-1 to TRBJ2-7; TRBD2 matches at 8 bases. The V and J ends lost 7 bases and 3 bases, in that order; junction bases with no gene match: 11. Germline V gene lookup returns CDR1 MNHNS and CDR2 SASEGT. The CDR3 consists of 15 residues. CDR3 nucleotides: TGTGCCAGCATCCCGATCCTCGGGGGGGTCTACGAGCAGTACTTC. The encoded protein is CASIPILGGVYEQYF.

The CDR3 protein is CDSWGYNSPLHF. The CDR3 DNA is TGCGACTCCTGGGGTTACAATTCACCCCTCCACTTT. The chain carries TRBV5-1 and TRBJ1-6; D remains ambiguous. The CDR3 has 12 amino acids. Germline CDR1 reads SGHRS; CDR2 reads YFSETQ.

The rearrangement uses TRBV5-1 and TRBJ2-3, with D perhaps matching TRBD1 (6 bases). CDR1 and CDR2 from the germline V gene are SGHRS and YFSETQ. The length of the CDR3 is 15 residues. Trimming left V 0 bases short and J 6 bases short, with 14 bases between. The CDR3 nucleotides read TGCGCCAGCAGCTTGGCCATAGGGGGTAGGGATACGCAGTATTTT. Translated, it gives CASSLAIGGRDTQYF.

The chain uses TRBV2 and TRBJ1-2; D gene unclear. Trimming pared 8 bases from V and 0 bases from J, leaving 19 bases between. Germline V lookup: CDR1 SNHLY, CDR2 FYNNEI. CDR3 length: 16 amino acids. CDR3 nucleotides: TGTGCCAGCTCACCTGAGGGTGGCGCTGCTAACTATGGCTACACCTTC. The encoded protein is CASSPEGGAANYGYTF.

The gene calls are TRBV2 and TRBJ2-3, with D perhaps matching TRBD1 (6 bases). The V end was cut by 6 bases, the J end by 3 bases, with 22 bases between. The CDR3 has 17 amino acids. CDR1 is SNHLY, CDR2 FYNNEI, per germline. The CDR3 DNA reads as TGTGCCAGCAGCCCTCATGGCGGACAGACGGGGACAGATACGCAGTATTTT. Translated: CASSPHGGQTGTDTQYF.